Below, 8 T cell receptor beta chains from the same sample are listed, as sequenced in a study of T cells in Graves' hyperthyroidism and ophthalmopathy. RNA transcripts gave rise to amplified TCR beta CDR3 regions. The TCR CDR3 first-round RT-PCR relied on the HTBI primer set. Via MiXCR, TCRdb re-called the multiplex PCR reads, giving one row per CDR3 protein. The top ten hold approximately 54% of the sample, which has around 500,000 distinct CDR3 sequences, less than 25% seen once. The sequenced sample consisted of blood. Receptor source: a woman in her 70s with Graves' ophthalmopathy.

This clonotype was detected many times. The chain is built from TRBV2 and TRBJ1-2; D gene uncertain. Germline V gene data show CDR1 as SNHLY and CDR2 as FYNNEI. The CDR3 length is 10 residues. V shed 1 base and J shed 8 bases, with 2 bases lying between them. CDR3 DNA sequence: TGTGCCAGCAGTGAAGAGGGCTACACCTTC. Encoded protein: CASSEEGYTF.

The CDR3 nucleotides read TGTGCCACCTGGGCAGGGAACACAGATACGCAGTATTTT. Its protein product is CATWAGNTDTQYF. The rearrangement uses TRBV6-2 or TRBV6-3 and TRBJ2-3; a possible D gene is TRBD1 (5 bases). The CDR3 is 13 residues long. Trimming took off 10 bases at V and 2 bases at J, with 13 bases between the two ends. Germline lookup yields CDR1 MNHEY and CDR2 SVGEGT.

V gene TRBV11-2 combines with J gene TRBJ2-7, with no clear D. The CDR3 runs 16 residues. CDR1 is SGHAT, CDR2 FQNNGV, per germline. Between the trimmed V and J ends, which lost 2 bases and 7 bases, there was a span of 21 bases. In DNA, the CDR3 is TGTGCCAGCAGCTTATTCCCGGCGAGAGGCGAAGGGGAGCAGTACTTC. This gives the protein CASSLFPARGEGEQYF.

This chain links TRBV20-1 with TRBJ2-5; D may be TRBD1 or TRBD2 (5 bases each). The CDR3 runs to 11 residues. Germline V gene lookup returns CDR1 DFQATT and CDR2 SNEGSKA (reference sequence). The CDR3 loop reads CTSVGGETQYF. The CDR3 DNA reads as TGCACCTCCGTTGGGGGTGAGACCCAGTACTTC.

This clonotype was detected once. The chain employs TRBV10-3 and TRBJ2-1, with 8 bases matching TRBD2. The CDR3 length is 14 residues. Germline values: CDR1 ENHRY, CDR2 SYGVKD. Trimming at V came to 2 bases and at J to 4 bases, leaving 1 base not matched to a gene. The CDR3, as DNA: TGTGCCATCAGTGAGGCGGGAGGTTACAATGAGCAGTTCTTC. Protein product: CAISEAGGYNEQFF.

This chain connects TRBV12-3 or TRBV12-4 to TRBJ2-1, with 7 bases matching TRBD1. The CDR3 covers 15 residues. The V segment lost 3 bases and the J segment 2 bases; nucleotides outside the gene matches: 4. The chain's CDR3 is CASSLADRAYNEQFF. In DNA, the CDR3 is TGTGCCAGCAGTTTGGCAGACAGGGCCTACAATGAGCAGTTCTTC.

CDR3 residues: CASSSPDSAPDTQYF. The CDR3 DNA reads as TGCGCCAGCAGCTCACCCGACAGTGCTCCAGATACGCAGTATTTT. The chain uses TRBV5-1 and TRBJ2-3; tentatively, D is TRBD1 (5 bases). The ends were cut back, 3 bases at V and 4 bases at J, with 15 bases in the middle. The germline V gene encodes CDR1 SGHRS and CDR2 YFSETQ. This CDR3 contains 15 residues.

The chain is built from TRBV12-3 or TRBV12-4 and TRBJ2-1; 8 nucleotides align to TRBD2. V dropped 8 bases and J dropped 4; count of bases not matched to a gene: 13. The CDR3 runs to 16 residues. CDR3 nucleotides: TGTGCCAGCGGTAACGGACTAGCAGGAGCATACAATGAGCAGTTCTTC. Translating it yields CASGNGLAGAYNEQFF.